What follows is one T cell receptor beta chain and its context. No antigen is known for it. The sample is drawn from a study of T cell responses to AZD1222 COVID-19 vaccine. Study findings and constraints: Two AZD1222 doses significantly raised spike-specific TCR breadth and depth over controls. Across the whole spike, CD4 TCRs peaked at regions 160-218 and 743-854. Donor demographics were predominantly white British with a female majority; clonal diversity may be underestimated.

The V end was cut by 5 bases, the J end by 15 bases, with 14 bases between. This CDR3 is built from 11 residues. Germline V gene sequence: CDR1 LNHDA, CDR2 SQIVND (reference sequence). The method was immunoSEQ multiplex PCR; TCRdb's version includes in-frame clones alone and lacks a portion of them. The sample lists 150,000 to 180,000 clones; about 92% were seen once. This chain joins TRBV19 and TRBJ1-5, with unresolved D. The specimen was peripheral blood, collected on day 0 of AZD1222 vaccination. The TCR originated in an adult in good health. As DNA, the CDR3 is TGTGCCAGTAGTCTCCCCGGACGCCCGCATTTT. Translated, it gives CASSLPGRPHF.